The next 16 T cell receptor beta chains were all read from a single sample in a study of regulatory T cells in long-lasting Graves disease. Noted time point: newly diagnosed GD, antithyroid drugs for less than 3 months. Isolated PBMC RNA provided the starting material for the TCR library. Construction of the TCR beta libraries employed iRepertoire HTBI primers in conjunction with Arm-PCR of CDR3 regions. TCRdb reprocessed the multiplex PCR reads with MiXCR, giving one entry per CDR3 protein. The data contain 300,000 to 400,000 distinct CDR3 sequences, over 15% of them singletons. The same data also went into a second study, on T cells in Graves' hyperthyroidism and ophthalmopathy.

The material was peripheral blood mononuclear cells (PBMCs), obtained at new diagnosis, from a patient treated with antithyroid drugs. The source is a man aged 40-49 years with Graves disease.

In its sample, this clonotype was seen many times. This chain uses TRBV12-3 or TRBV12-4 with TRBJ2-7; TRBD2 matches at 10 bases. The CDR3 consists of 14 residues. V was pared by 7 bases and J by 2 bases, with 5 bases of the junction left unmatched. The CDR3 loop reads CASTLAGETYEQYF. The CDR3 DNA follows: TGTGCCAGCACCCTAGCGGGAGAAACCTACGAGCAGTACTTC.

The chain employs TRBV28 and TRBJ1-5; 8 bases line up with TRBD1. The CDR3 contains 15 residues. The V gene's germline CDR1 is MDHEN and CDR2 SYDVKM. Losses at the gene ends were 5 bases for V and 2 bases for J; bases not matched to a gene: 5. Written as DNA, the CDR3 is TGTGCCAGCAGTACCCAGGGGGCCGGCAATCAGCCCCAGCATTTT. It specifies CASSTQGAGNQPQHF.

Many counts were recorded for this clonotype. The rearrangement joins TRBV20-1 to TRBJ2-1; D is tentatively TRBD1 or TRBD2 (5 bases each). CDR3 length: 14 amino acids. Germline V gene data show CDR1 as DFQATT and CDR2 as SNEGSKA (reference sequence). V was cut by 3 bases and J by 2 bases, with 11 bases left in between. DNA of the CDR3: TGCAGTGCTAGTGGGGCGAGGGCCTACAATGAGCAGTTCTTC. It codes for CSASGARAYNEQFF.

This clonotype has ten or more counts. The CDR3 coding sequence is TGTGCCAGCAGCTTTAGGTGGGAGCAGTTCTTC. As protein: CASSFRWEQFF. The chain links TRBV13 to TRBJ2-1; no reliable D call. V dropped 3 bases and J dropped 10 bases, with 7 bases sitting between them. The CDR3 totals 11 residues. Per the germline V gene, CDR1 is PRHDT and CDR2 is FYEKMQ (reference sequence).

This clonotype was detected many times. The rearrangement uses TRBV5-1 and TRBJ2-1; D possibly corresponds to TRBD1 (5 bases). V shed 0 bases and J shed 6 bases, with 13 bases lying between them. There are 15 residues in the CDR3. Germline loops: CDR1 SGHRS, CDR2 YFSETQ. CDR3 sequence: CASSLVPGLSNEQFF. The DNA for the CDR3 is TGCGCCAGCAGCTTGGTCCCAGGGTTGAGCAATGAGCAGTTCTTC.

This clonotype showed up many times. The chain is built from TRBV28 and TRBJ2-7, with 7 nucleotides matching TRBD1. From germline, CDR1 is MDHEN and CDR2 SYDVKM. Trimming cost V 8 bases and J 9 bases; bases outside gene matches: 16. The CDR3 covers 14 residues. CDR3 nucleotide sequence: TGTGCCAGCTCACCGGACAGGCCCCCGTGGCCGCAGTACTTC. Protein: CASSPDRPPWPQYF.

This clonotype was counted only a few times. The chain joins TRBV2 to TRBJ1-5; TRBD1 is a possible D gene (5 bases). Germline lookup yields CDR1 SNHLY and CDR2 FYNNEI. Trimming stripped 1 base from V and 7 bases from J, with 11 bases between. The CDR3 sequence is 14 residues long. CDR3 protein: CASSEVGAMQPQHF. CDR3 in DNA: TGTGCCAGCAGTGAAGTAGGGGCAATGCAGCCCCAGCATTTT.

This clonotype came up a few times. The gene calls are TRBV11-2 and TRBJ2-1, with 9 bases identical to TRBD2. This CDR3 contains 16 residues. CDR1 is SGHAT and CDR2 is FQNNGV in the germline V gene. The ends lost 2 bases at V and 9 bases at J; junction bases unmatched: 11. For the CDR3, the DNA is TGTGCCAGCAGCTTAAAGTCTCAAGCGGGGGGTATTGAGCAGTTCTTC. Amino acid sequence: CASSLKSQAGGIEQFF. The whole variable domain, filled in from reference TRBV11-2 and TRBJ2-1, reads EAGVAQSPRYKIIEKRQSVAFWCNPISGHATLYWYQQILGQGPKLLIQFQNNGVVDDSQLPKDRFSAERLKGVDSTLKIQPAKLEDSAVYLCASSLKSQAGGIEQFFGPGTRLTVL.

This clonotype was observed a handful of times. It is unclear where the CDR3 begins or ends on the DNA, so no DNA is shown, and the CDR3 is as TCRdb lists it. The chain recombines TRBV7-8 with TRBJ2-1; the D call of TRBD1 is as the table states it, not checked on the DNA. The CDR3 is 21 residues long, ends included. CDR1 is SGHVS, CDR2 FQNEAQ, per germline. The CDR3 is CASSFYICSARMRGRYNEQFF.

Comments on this clonotype: Possible read error: a much larger clone is one base away. The chain combines TRBV4-2 with TRBJ2-1; 15 positions match TRBD2. CDR3 length equals 16 residues. CDR1 is LGHNA and CDR2 is YNFKEQ in the germline V gene. Losses at the gene ends were 3 bases for V and 6 bases for J; bases not matched to a gene: 3. The CDR3 DNA sequence: TGTGCCAGCAGCCAGCGGACTAGCGGGGGGGCCAATGAGCAGTTCTTC. Translation gives CASSQRTSGGANEQFF.

The chain recombines TRBV9 with TRBJ1-5; maybe TRBD1 (6 bases). The V end lost 0 bases, the J end lost 7 bases, and 8 bases lay between the germline ends. The CDR3 runs 13 residues. CDR1 and CDR2 (germline): SGDLS, YYNGEE. The CDR3, as DNA: TGTGCCAGCAGCGTAGATACAGGGCAGCCCCAGCATTTT. It yields the protein CASSVDTGQPQHF.

In this sample, this clonotype turned up a few times. The rearrangement uses TRBV4-1 and TRBJ2-3; no clear D. Germline lookup yields CDR1 MGHRA and CDR2 YSYEKL. The CDR3 has 14 amino acids. The germline V and J ends were trimmed by 0 bases and 6 bases, with 10 bases remaining between them. The CDR3 loop is CASSQDFVGDTQYF. CDR3 DNA: TGCGCCAGCAGCCAAGACTTCGTCGGGGATACGCAGTATTTT.

In its sample, this clonotype was seen many times. The V and J genes are TRBV5-1 and TRBJ2-7; weak D call: TRBD1 (5 bases). The germline V gene encodes CDR1 SGHRS and CDR2 YFSETQ. CDR3 length: 14 residues. The V end was cut by 0 bases, the J end by 2 bases, with 9 bases between. The CDR3 region has the DNA TGCGCCAGCAGCTTGGCCCCAGGGACCTACGAGCAGTACTTC. This codes for CASSLAPGTYEQYF.

This clonotype has a count of ten or more. The rearrangement uses TRBV20-1 and TRBJ2-7; TRBD1 is a possible D gene (5 bases). Trimming took off 6 bases at V and 1 base at J, with 19 bases between the two ends. Germline assignment: CDR1 DFQATT and CDR2 SNEGSKA (reference sequence). The CDR3 is 15 residues long. CDR3 sequence: CSAIPPQGGSYEQYF. CDR3 sequence (DNA): TGCAGTGCGATACCCCCGCAGGGTGGATCCTACGAGCAGTACTTC.

The chain links TRBV20-1 to TRBJ2-3, with TRBD1 as a possible D gene (7 bases). CDR1 and CDR2 from the germline V gene are DFQATT and SNEGSKA (reference sequence). This CDR3 has 14 amino acids. Between the trimmed V and J ends, which lost 4 bases and 5 bases, there was a span of 16 bases. The CDR3 reads CSANQGGSVDTQYF. CDR3 nucleotide sequence: TGCAGTGCTAATCAGGGGGGCAGCGTAGATACGCAGTATTTT.

This clonotype was counted many times. This chain links TRBV13 with TRBJ2-5; TRBD2 agrees at 7 bases. The CDR3 contains 14 residues. V lost 5 bases, J lost 2 bases, and 5 bases stayed unmatched. Germline assignment: CDR1 PRHDT and CDR2 FYEKMQ (reference sequence). The CDR3 coding sequence is TGTGCCAGCAGCCCACAGCGGGGACAAGAGACCCAGTACTTC. Its protein product is CASSPQRGQETQYF.